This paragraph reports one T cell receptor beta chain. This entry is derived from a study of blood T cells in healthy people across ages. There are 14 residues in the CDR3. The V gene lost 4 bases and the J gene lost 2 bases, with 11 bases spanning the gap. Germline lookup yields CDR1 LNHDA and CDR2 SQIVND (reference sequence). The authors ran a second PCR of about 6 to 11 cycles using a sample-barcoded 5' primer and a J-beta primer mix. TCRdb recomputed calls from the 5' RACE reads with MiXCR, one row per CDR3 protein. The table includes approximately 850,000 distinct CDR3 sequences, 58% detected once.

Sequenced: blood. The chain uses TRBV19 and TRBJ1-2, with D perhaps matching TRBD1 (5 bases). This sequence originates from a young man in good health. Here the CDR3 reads CASSTGTGNYGYTF. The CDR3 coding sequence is TGTGCCAGTAGTACGGGGACGGGGAACTATGGCTACACCTTC.